These 25 T cell receptor beta chains originate from one sample sequenced in a study of vaccination and CD4 T cells after COVID-19. These receptors lack a known antigen. Cultured CD4+ T-cell DNA underwent Oncomine TCR Beta short-read sequencing. From the PCR reads, TCRdb called clonotypes with MiXCR, one entry per CDR3 protein. In the table there are around 16,000 distinct CDR3 sequences, 45% to 65% of which are singletons. Documented treatment: approximately 11-day PBMC culture with coronavirus spike peptide pools or control peptides (ViraFEST assay). The specimen comprised CD4+ T cells from blood, cultured in vitro, sampled before SARS-CoV-2 vaccination. The receptors originated from a human donor who had recovered from COVID-19.

This clonotype was counted once. The J gene is TRBJ2-7, the V gene TRBV20-1; TRBD1 matches at 7 bases. CDR3 length: 12 amino acids. The V gene end was trimmed by 4 bases and the J gene end by 6 bases; junction bases not matched to a gene: 6. The V gene's germline CDR1 is DFQATT and CDR2 SNEGSKA (reference sequence). CDR3 nucleotide sequence: TGCAGTGCTACCGGGACAGCGTCCGAGCAGTACTTC. It codes for CSATGTASEQYF.

This clonotype was counted between two and nine times. The chain is built from TRBV20-1 and TRBJ2-5; D might be TRBD2 (6 bases). With 6 bases removed from V and 0 bases from J, the gap between germline ends came to 14 bases. Germline V gives CDR1 DFQATT, CDR2 SNEGSKA (reference sequence). The CDR3 has 14 amino acids. The CDR3: CSALTSAYQETQYF. The DNA of the CDR3 is TGCAGTGCCCTGACTAGTGCGTACCAAGAGACCCAGTACTTC.

V and J are TRBV4-1 and TRBJ2-3; no clear D. V lost 4 bases and J 6 bases, leaving 14 bases between the germline ends. The length of the CDR3 is 14 residues. CDR1 and CDR2 (germline): MGHRA, YSYEKL. The CDR3 reads CASSPRVDHDTQYF. For the CDR3, the DNA is TGCGCCAGCAGCCCCCGGGTTGATCATGATACGCAGTATTTT.

This clonotype was observed a handful of times. The V call is TRBV10-2, the J call TRBJ2-7, with D possibly TRBD1 on 5 matching bases. CDR1 is WSHSY and CDR2 is SAAADI in the germline V gene. Trimming cost V 4 bases and J 6 bases, with 10 bases left between them. This CDR3 region has 12 residues. This chain's CDR3 is CASSVDKGEQYF. The CDR3 DNA reads as TGCGCCAGCAGTGTGGACAAAGGCGAGCAGTACTTC.

The chain carries TRBV6-1 and TRBJ1-3; 7 bases match TRBD1. CDR3 length equals 15 residues. The V and J ends lost 8 bases and 4 bases, in that order; junction bases with no gene match: 11. Per the germline V gene, CDR1 is MNHNS and CDR2 is SASEGT. The CDR3 coding sequence is TGTGCCAGCGGCCAGGGGGGGCGTGTAGGAAACACCATATATTTT. Amino acids: CASGQGGRVGNTIYF.

This clonotype was detected only once. The chain joins TRBV20-1 to TRBJ2-7; 7 nucleotides align to TRBD2. The V gene end was trimmed by 3 bases and the J gene end by 5 bases; junction bases not matched to a gene: 7. The germline CDR1 and CDR2 sequences are DFQATT and SNEGSKA (reference sequence). CDR3 length: 13 amino acids. The CDR3 spells CSARGGAGNEQYF. CDR3 in DNA: TGCAGTGCTAGGGGGGGAGCGGGGAACGAGCAGTACTTC.

The rearrangement uses TRBV20-1 and TRBJ2-5; possibly TRBD1 or TRBD2 for D (5 bases each). The CDR3 spans 12 residues. V was clipped by 5 bases and J by 1 base, with 8 bases between them. Germline CDR1 DFQATT, CDR2 SNEGSKA (reference sequence). The CDR3 DNA follows: TGCAGTGCTTCAGGGACCCAAGAGACCCAGTACTTC. Its protein product is CSASGTQETQYF.

The chain joins TRBV2 to TRBJ2-5; 9 nucleotides match TRBD2. V was pared by 6 bases and J by 1 base, with 12 bases of the junction left unmatched. The CDR3 length is 17 residues. From germline, CDR1 is SNHLY and CDR2 FYNNEI. The CDR3 bases are TGTGCCAGCAGAAAAGGGTTTAGCGGGAGATTCCAAGAGACCCAGTACTTC. Translating it yields CASRKGFSGRFQETQYF.

The chain uses TRBV28 and TRBJ2-3; unclear D gene. Germline V gene lookup returns CDR1 MDHEN and CDR2 SYDVKM. V lost 3 bases, J lost 6 bases, and 13 bases lay in between. The CDR3 is 14 amino acids. The CDR3: CASSLGPSLDTQYF. DNA for the CDR3: TGTGCCAGCAGTTTGGGCCCCTCATTGGATACGCAGTATTTT.

The chain employs TRBV4-1 and TRBJ2-3; no clear D gene. V was pared by 0 bases and J by 2 bases, with 0 bases between. The CDR3 totals 12 residues. The germline V gene has CDR1 MGHRA and CDR2 YSYEKL. CDR3 nucleotides: TGCGCCAGCAGCCAAGACACAGATACGCAGTATTTT. Translation: CASSQDTDTQYF.

J is TRBJ2-5 and V is TRBV27, with D tentatively TRBD1 or TRBD2 (7 bases each). The germline V gene has CDR1 MNHEY and CDR2 SMNVEV (reference sequence). V dropped 3 bases and J dropped 1 base, with 24 bases sitting between them. The CDR3 is made up of 19 amino acids. The CDR3 sequence is CASSFLGQGDYQIQETQYF. The CDR3 bases are TGTGCCAGCAGTTTTTTAGGCCAGGGGGACTACCAAATCCAAGAGACCCAGTACTTC.

This clonotype has more than one count but fewer than ten. The chain combines TRBV6-2 or TRBV6-3 with TRBJ2-2, with 12 bases identical to TRBD2. V dropped 8 bases and J dropped 5; count of bases not matched to a gene: 0. Germline V CDR1 and CDR2: MNHEY, SVGEGT. The CDR3 sequence is 13 residues long. This chain's CDR3 is CASGTSGTGELFF. The CDR3 nucleotides are TGTGCCAGCGGGACTAGCGGGACCGGGGAGCTGTTTTTT.

This rearrangement joins TRBV20-1 to TRBJ2-2; 10 nucleotides line up with TRBD1. The CDR3 spans 13 residues. CDR1 is DFQATT, CDR2 SNEGSKA, per germline (reference sequence). The V gene end was trimmed by 6 bases and the J gene end by 6 bases; junction bases not matched to a gene: 4. CDR3 protein: CSASGTGAGELFF. Written as DNA, the CDR3 is TGCAGTGCCTCCGGGACAGGGGCCGGGGAGCTGTTTTTT.

The V and J genes are TRBV4-3 and TRBJ2-1; the match to TRBD2 covers 7 bases. The CDR3 extends over 16 amino acids. From germline, CDR1 is LGHNA and CDR2 YSLEER. With V trimmed by 2 bases and J by 4 bases, 8 bases remained unmatched. This CDR3 is CASSQYVQGGYNEQFF. The CDR3 DNA follows: TGCGCCAGCAGCCAATATGTGCAGGGAGGGTACAATGAGCAGTTCTTC.

The chain uses TRBV28 and TRBJ1-5; 9 bases line up with TRBD1. V lost 5 bases to trimming and J lost 5 bases; unmatched junction nucleotides: 4. There are 14 residues in the CDR3. CDR1 and CDR2 (germline): MDHEN, SYDVKM. The CDR3 nucleotides read TGTGCCAGCAGTGGACAGGGGTACGATCAGCCCCAGCATTTT. Translated, it gives CASSGQGYDQPQHF. Full variable domain (rest looked up from reference TRBV28 and TRBJ1-5): DVKVTQSSRYLVKRTGEKVFLECVQDMDHENMFWYRQDPGLGLRLIYFSYDVKMKEKGDIPEGYSVSREKKERFSLILESASTNQTSMYLCASSGQGYDQPQHFGDGTRLSIL.

The CDR3 is CASSEALTGGFYEQYF. DNA for the CDR3: TGTGCCAGCAGTGAAGCATTGACAGGGGGCTTTTACGAGCAGTACTTC. V and J are TRBV6-1 and TRBJ2-7, with TRBD1 matching over 10 bases. CDR3 size: 16 residues. Germline values: CDR1 MNHNS, CDR2 SASEGT. The junction had 6 bases not matched to a gene; V was cut back by 0 bases and J by 4 bases.

The V gene is TRBV7-6, the J gene TRBJ2-3; tentative D call: TRBD2 (6 bases). This CDR3 spans 15 amino acids. V shed 5 bases and J shed 0 bases, with 12 bases lying between them. Germline V gives CDR1 SGHVS, CDR2 FNYEAQ. The CDR3 DNA is TGTGCCAGCAGCCGGAGCGGGCTTAGCACAGATACGCAGTATTTT. Residues: CASSRSGLSTDTQYF.

This rearrangement joins TRBV19 to TRBJ2-4; weak D call: TRBD1 (8 bases). Germline V gene data show CDR1 as LNHDA and CDR2 as SQIVND (reference sequence). Trimming removed 4 bases at V and 6 bases at J, with 13 bases between. CDR3 length: 14 residues. The CDR3: CASSNTGGGNIQYF. For the CDR3, the DNA is TGTGCCAGTAGTAATACAGGGGGGGGAAACATTCAGTACTTC.

This chain connects TRBV19 to TRBJ1-5; tentatively, D is TRBD1 (5 bases). Germline CDR1 LNHDA, CDR2 SQIVND (reference sequence). This CDR3 comprises 12 residues. V lost 7 bases to trimming and J lost 6 bases, with 10 bases between them. The DNA for the CDR3 is TGTGCCAGTAACGTGAGGGGTCAGCCCCAGCATTTT. Protein sequence: CASNVRGQPQHF. The full variable domain, its missing parts supplied by reference TRBV19 and TRBJ1-5, is DGGITQSPKYLFRKEGQNVTLSCEQNLNHDAMYWYRQDPGQGLRLIYYSQIVNDFQKGDIAEGYSVSREKKESFPLTVTSAQKNPTAFYLCASNVRGQPQHFGDGTRLSIL.

A word on this clonotype: A read error may account for a junction end that differs from germline. The chain uses TRBV18 and TRBJ2-7, with TRBD1 identical over 9 bases. From germline, CDR1 is KGHSH and CDR2 LQKENI. CDR3 length: 18 amino acids. The CDR3 region is CASSRIVRAGQGAYEQYF. The CDR3 coding sequence is TGTGCCAGTTCACGGATAGTCCGGGCGGGACAGGGTGCCTACGAGCAGTACTTC.

The chain combines TRBV6-1 with TRBJ1-1, with 9 bases that match TRBD1. Trimming cost V 0 bases and J 1 base; bases outside gene matches: 9. This CDR3 comprises 18 residues. The germline V gene has CDR1 MNHNS and CDR2 SASEGT. The CDR3 here is CASSEANHLGQGNTEAFF. DNA for the CDR3: TGTGCCAGCAGTGAAGCGAACCACCTGGGACAGGGGAACACTGAAGCTTTCTTT.

The gene calls are TRBV30 and TRBJ2-7; either TRBD1 or TRBD2 may supply D (5 bases each). CDR3 length equals 16 residues. Germline V gives CDR1 GTSNPN, CDR2 SVGIG (reference sequence). The V and J ends lost 2 bases and 3 bases respectively, with 20 bases between them. This CDR3 reads CAWSKPRGAQSYEQYF. CDR3 in DNA: TGTGCCTGGAGTAAACCGAGGGGAGCCCAGAGCTACGAGCAGTACTTC.

This rearrangement joins TRBV28 to TRBJ1-2; the match to TRBD1 covers 8 bases. Germline V lookup: CDR1 MDHEN, CDR2 SYDVKM. Trimming at V came to 6 bases and at J to 4 bases, leaving 4 bases not matched to a gene. CDR3 length: 13 amino acids. CDR3 in amino acids: CASRRTGGYGYTF. The CDR3 DNA follows: TGTGCCAGCAGGCGCACAGGGGGCTATGGCTACACCTTC.

In this sample, this clonotype turned up a few times. The CDR3 sequence is CASSRDYSTDTQYF. The CDR3 region has the DNA TGTGCCAGTAGCCGGGACTATAGCACAGATACGCAGTATTTT. The chain uses TRBV19 and TRBJ2-3; 7 bases are a match to TRBD2. In germline, CDR1 is LNHDA, CDR2 SQIVND (reference sequence). After removal of 6 bases from V and 0 bases from J, the junction contained 3 bases not matched to a gene. This CDR3 has 14 amino acids.

V usage is TRBV28 and J usage is TRBJ1-2, with TRBD1 identical over 7 bases. There are 15 residues in the CDR3. The germline gives CDR1 MDHEN, CDR2 SYDVKM. The J segment lost 4 bases and the V segment lost 5 bases, leaving 10 bases of the junction unmatched. This CDR3 is CASSEHLGTAYGYTF. CDR3 bases: TGTGCCAGCAGTGAACACCTGGGGACAGCCTATGGCTACACCTTC.